This T cell receptor (beta chain) was captured by sequencing in a study of CD8+ T cells in alopecia areata. Treatment: oral pan-JAK inhibitor, 5-10 mg twice daily. The trim removed 2 bases at V and 10 bases at J, leaving 6 bases unmatched. The germline CDR1 and CDR2 sequences are MGHDK and SYGVNS. CDR3 size: 15 residues. Following extraction, RNA underwent reverse transcription to cDNA, which served as the sequencing template. The protocol was immunoSEQ multiplex PCR, while the TCRdb copy is restricted to in-frame clones and leaves out a portion. The sample shows about 180,000 clones, roughly 60% of them seen only once.

The sequences come from CD4+ T cells sorted from blood, collected at week 56, from a patient treated with tofacitinib. The chain joins TRBV25-1 to TRBJ1-6; 9 positions agree with TRBD1. This clonotype originated in a human donor with alopecia areata. DNA of the CDR3: TGTGCCAGCAGTGAAGGAACAGGGGGCAAGTCACCCCTCCACTTT. It yields the protein CASSEGTGGKSPLHF.